A selection of T cell receptor beta chains follows, all from one sample in a study of shared clonotypes between healthy human individuals. Profiled with immunoSEQ multiplex PCR; TCRdb holds only in-frame clones, not every one. In the table there are some 95,000 clones, roughly 69% of which are singletons. Sequenced material: memory CD8+ T cells sorted from blood. The receptors originated from a man younger than 40 in good health. Both conserved end residues are part of each CDR3. The order of the fields is V gene, D gene, clone size, J gene, CDR3 DNA, CDR3 protein. A D gene is named only where the DNA matches it firmly. Only part of the rows carry a size: once, few, many, or a class if the clone is expanded.

v_gene: TRBV28
d_gene: -
abundance: -
j_gene: TRBJ2-5
CDR3nt: TGTGCCAGCAGTTTACCATCCGGGACAAAAGAGACCCAGTACTTC
CDR3aa: CASSLPSGTKETQYF

v_gene: TRBV27
d_gene: -
abundance: -
j_gene: TRBJ1-1
CDR3nt: TGTGCCAGCAGCATCTGGGCAGGGGTAAGGGGGACTGAAGCTTTCTTT
CDR3aa: CASSIWAGVRGTEAFF

v_gene: TRBV6-1
d_gene: -
abundance: -
j_gene: TRBJ2-1
CDR3nt: TGTGCCAGCAGTGAAAGGGGGGAGGCCTACAATGAGCAGTTCTTC
CDR3aa: CASSERGEAYNEQFF

v_gene: TRBV5-1
d_gene: -
abundance: -
j_gene: TRBJ1-1
CDR3nt: TGCGCCAGCTACCCGGGAGGGAACACTGAAGCTTTCTTT
CDR3aa: CASYPGGNTEAFF

v_gene: TRBV4-3
d_gene: -
abundance: -
j_gene: TRBJ1-4
CDR3nt: TGCGCCAGCAGCCAAGGGGGCGAATCTGGAAAACTGTTTTTT
CDR3aa: CASSQGGESGKLFF

v_gene: TRBV5-5
d_gene: -
abundance: -
j_gene: TRBJ2-5
CDR3nt: TGTGCCAGCGGGGAGACCCAGTACTTC
CDR3aa: CASGETQYF

v_gene: TRBV19
d_gene: -
abundance: -
j_gene: TRBJ1-5
CDR3nt: TGTGCCAGTAGTAAGACGGGAAATCAGCCCCAGCATTTT
CDR3aa: CASSKTGNQPQHF

v_gene: TRBV27
d_gene: TRBD2
abundance: many
j_gene: TRBJ2-7
CDR3nt: TGTGCCAGCAGTTTGCGACTAGCGGGAATCTACGAGCAGTACTTC
CDR3aa: CASSLRLAGIYEQYF

v_gene: TRBV5-1
d_gene: -
abundance: -
j_gene: TRBJ2-2
CDR3nt: TGCGCCAGCAGCAAGGACAGCCCTACCGGGGAGCTGTTTTTT
CDR3aa: CASSKDSPTGELFF

v_gene: TRBV5-1
d_gene: TRBD1
abundance: -
j_gene: TRBJ2-1
CDR3nt: TGCGCCAGCAGCCTGGGACAGTACAATGAGCAGTTCTTC
CDR3aa: CASSLGQYNEQFF

v_gene: TRBV28
d_gene: -
abundance: -
j_gene: TRBJ2-7
CDR3nt: TGTGCCAGCGGGCCCCCCGTGGGCGGGGATACCCCTCACGAGCAGTACTTC
CDR3aa: CASGPPVGGDTPHEQYF

v_gene: TRBV7-7
d_gene: TRBD2
abundance: -
j_gene: TRBJ2-5
CDR3nt: TGTGCTAGCAGCTTGGGGCGGGGGGAAGAGACCCAGTACTTC
CDR3aa: CASSLGRGEETQYF

v_gene: TRBV7-3
d_gene: TRBD2
abundance: -
j_gene: TRBJ2-3
CDR3nt: TGTGCCAGCAGCTTCCTTGGGCTAGCGGGAGGGCTCTTTCCTAGCACAGATACGCAGTATTTT
CDR3aa: CASSFLGLAGGLFPSTDTQYF

v_gene: TRBV15
d_gene: -
abundance: -
j_gene: TRBJ2-4
CDR3nt: TGTGCCACCGCTCAAGTGGGACTCCTAGCCAAAAACATTCAGTACTTC
CDR3aa: CATAQVGLLAKNIQYF

v_gene: TRBV19
d_gene: -
abundance: many
j_gene: TRBJ2-2
CDR3nt: TGTGCCAGTAGTATCGACCAGAACACCGGGGAGCTGTTTTTT
CDR3aa: CASSIDQNTGELFF

v_gene: TRBV9
d_gene: -
abundance: -
j_gene: TRBJ1-5
CDR3nt: TGTGCCAGCAGCGTTCAGGCTGATAGCAATCAGCCCCAGCATTTT
CDR3aa: CASSVQADSNQPQHF

v_gene: TRBV7-9
d_gene: -
abundance: -
j_gene: TRBJ2-1
CDR3nt: TGTGCCAGCAGCCCACGAAGAGCAACTCAGGGATCCTACAATGAGCAGTTCTTC
CDR3aa: CASSPRRATQGSYNEQFF

v_gene: TRBV28
d_gene: -
abundance: -
j_gene: TRBJ1-2
CDR3nt: TGTGCCAGCAGTGAAGTTTATGGCTACACCTTC
CDR3aa: CASSEVYGYTF

v_gene: TRBV10-3
d_gene: TRBD1
abundance: many
j_gene: TRBJ2-2
CDR3nt: TGTGCCATCAGTGAGTCGATGCAGGGGGCCGGGGAGCTGTTTTTT
CDR3aa: CAISESMQGAGELFF

v_gene: TRBV9
d_gene: -
abundance: -
j_gene: TRBJ1-2
CDR3nt: TGTGCCAGCAGTCCACCCCAGGAGTCCGGCTACACCTTC
CDR3aa: CASSPPQESGYTF

v_gene: TRBV11-2
d_gene: -
abundance: -
j_gene: TRBJ1-1
CDR3nt: TGTGCCAGCAGCTTAGGAAACCGAATCCCTGAAGCTTTCTTT
CDR3aa: CASSLGNRIPEAFF

v_gene: TRBV6-1
d_gene: -
abundance: few
j_gene: TRBJ1-2
CDR3nt: TGTGCCAGCAGAAAATATGGCTACACCTTC
CDR3aa: CASRKYGYTF

v_gene: TRBV25-1
d_gene: TRBD1
abundance: -
j_gene: TRBJ2-7
CDR3nt: TGTGCCAGCACCGGGACAGGGGATCCCGAGCAGTACTTC
CDR3aa: CASTGTGDPEQYF

v_gene: TRBV27
d_gene: -
abundance: -
j_gene: TRBJ2-2
CDR3nt: TGTGCCAGCAGTTTTTTGGGGAACACCGGGGAGCTGTTTTTT
CDR3aa: CASSFLGNTGELFF

v_gene: TRBV5-5
d_gene: -
abundance: -
j_gene: TRBJ2-7
CDR3nt: TGTGCCAGCAGCTTGGGTCTGGTCGGGGTCTACGAGCAGTACTTC
CDR3aa: CASSLGLVGVYEQYF

v_gene: TRBV25-1
d_gene: -
abundance: -
j_gene: TRBJ2-2
CDR3nt: TGTGCCAGCTCCAGCCGGCAGGGGGGTTCCACCGGGGAGCTGTTTTTT
CDR3aa: CASSSRQGGSTGELFF

v_gene: TRBV28
d_gene: TRBD1
abundance: -
j_gene: TRBJ2-5
CDR3nt: TGTGCCAGCAGTTTAGTTGGACAGGCTTACCAAGAGACCCAGTACTTC
CDR3aa: CASSLVGQAYQETQYF

v_gene: TRBV30
d_gene: -
abundance: -
j_gene: TRBJ2-7
CDR3nt: TGTGCCTGGAGCGCCCAGGGGCGCGAGCAGTACTTC
CDR3aa: CAWSAQGREQYF

v_gene: TRBV20-1
d_gene: -
abundance: few
j_gene: TRBJ2-7
CDR3nt: TGCAGTGCTAAGTACAGCTACGAGCAGTACTTC
CDR3aa: CSAKYSYEQYF

v_gene: TRBV4-2
d_gene: -
abundance: many
j_gene: TRBJ2-2
CDR3nt: TGTGCCAGCAGCCCCGAGCATTCCGGGGAGCTGTTTTTT
CDR3aa: CASSPEHSGELFF

v_gene: TRBV7-9
d_gene: -
abundance: -
j_gene: TRBJ2-3
CDR3nt: TGTGCCAGCAGCCCCGCCACGGCCGCCCACACAGATACGCAGTATTTT
CDR3aa: CASSPATAAHTDTQYF

v_gene: TRBV18
d_gene: -
abundance: -
j_gene: TRBJ2-5
CDR3nt: TGTGCCAGCTCACCATACCCTCAAGAGACCCAGTACTTC
CDR3aa: CASSPYPQETQYF

v_gene: TRBV25-1
d_gene: -
abundance: -
j_gene: TRBJ2-2
CDR3nt: TGTGCCAGCAGTGAATTTAAGGGCGCGGACACCGGGGAGCTGTTTTTT
CDR3aa: CASSEFKGADTGELFF

v_gene: TRBV30
d_gene: -
abundance: -
j_gene: TRBJ2-1
CDR3nt: TGTGCCTGGAGACGAGGGATTGAGCAGTTCTTC
CDR3aa: CAWRRGIEQFF

v_gene: TRBV9
d_gene: TRBD2
abundance: -
j_gene: TRBJ2-7
CDR3nt: TGTGCCAGCAGCGTGACGACTAGCGGGAGCTACGAGCAGTACTTC
CDR3aa: CASSVTTSGSYEQYF

v_gene: TRBV28
d_gene: TRBD1
abundance: -
j_gene: TRBJ2-5
CDR3nt: TGTGCCAGCAGTTCCTCCCCGGGACAGGCCGACCAAGAGACCCAGTACTTC
CDR3aa: CASSSSPGQADQETQYF

v_gene: TRBV6-5
d_gene: -
abundance: few
j_gene: TRBJ2-6
CDR3nt: TGTGCCAGCTCCGGTGGGGCAACTGGGGCCAACGTCCTGACTTTC
CDR3aa: CASSGGATGANVLTF